These 26 T cell receptor beta chains were all obtained from the same sample, sequenced in a study of radiation and T cells in renal cell carcinoma (dated by TCRdb to about 2020). The library was obtained by the immunoSEQ multiplex PCR assay. Sourced from immuneACCESS, this table was stored by TCRdb with only in-frame sequences that have V and J called. A share of the clones is absent; for the studies checked, an unresolved V gene accounts for under half, and the remainder has no known explanation. In this sample the table shows around 140,000 clones, 88% of which occur a single time. The leading ten clones occupy around 4.1% of the sample. The time point label here, explained by the study, means: baseline pretreatment blood. In the paper's terms, the treatment or condition label means: 15 Gy SBRT to primary tumor, nephrectomy 4 weeks later. The sample consisted of blood, taken from a patient whose treatment included radiotherapy and nephrectomy. All receptors derive from a woman aged 65 to 85 with renal cell carcinoma.

The V call is TRBV7-2, the J call TRBJ2-7; no clear D. Trimming left V 3 bases short and J 2 bases short, with 5 bases between. Looked up from germline, CDR1 is SGHTA and CDR2 is FQGNSA. The CDR3 runs to 12 residues. The CDR3 DNA sequence: TGTGCCAGCAGCTTTAACACCTACGAGCAGTACTTC. This codes for CASSFNTYEQYF.

J is TRBJ1-2 and V is TRBV19, with TRBD1 identical over 8 bases. Per germline, CDR1 LNHDA and CDR2 SQIVND (reference sequence). Germline trimming cut 3 bases from V and 4 bases from J; bases unmatched to any gene: 13. CDR3 size: 17 residues. The chain's CDR3 is CASSMKGTGARPYGYTF. The DNA for the CDR3 is TGTGCCAGTAGTATGAAAGGGACAGGAGCACGACCCTATGGCTACACCTTC. The whole variable domain, filled in from reference TRBV19 and TRBJ1-2, reads DGGITQSPKYLFRKEGQNVTLSCEQNLNHDAMYWYRQDPGQGLRLIYYSQIVNDFQKGDIAEGYSVSREKKESFPLTVTSAQKNPTAFYLCASSMKGTGARPYGYTFGSGTRLTVV.

This rearrangement joins TRBV6-4 to TRBJ2-3; the D is unclear. Trimming removed 3 bases at V and 0 bases at J, with 10 bases between. CDR3 length: 15 residues. Looked up from germline, CDR1 is MRHNA and CDR2 is SNTAGT. As DNA, the CDR3 is TGTGCCAGCAGTGAAACCACTACTAGCACAGATACGCAGTATTTT. It translates to CASSETTTSTDTQYF.

The chain employs TRBV7-2 and TRBJ1-5, with D uncertain. Trimming left V 5 bases short and J 0 bases short, with 8 bases between. This CDR3 has 14 amino acids. The germline V gene has CDR1 SGHTA and CDR2 FQGNSA. CDR3 DNA: TGTGCCAGCAGCGCGGTTTATAGCAATCAGCCCCAGCATTTT. Encoded protein: CASSAVYSNQPQHF.

The rearrangement uses TRBV27 and TRBJ2-7; a possible D gene is TRBD1 (5 bases). Between the trimmed V and J ends, which lost 2 bases and 12 bases, there was a span of 20 bases. The CDR3 has 14 amino acids. CDR1 and CDR2 (germline): MNHEY, SMNVEV (reference sequence). The CDR3 nucleotides read TGTGCCAGCAGTTTAAACCGCCCCCAGGGCATTACGTACTTC. Amino acids: CASSLNRPQGITYF.

The chain uses TRBV4-1 and TRBJ2-2; 11 bases match TRBD1. Germline V gives CDR1 MGHRA, CDR2 YSYEKL. V lost 1 base to trimming and J lost 3 bases; unmatched junction nucleotides: 4. This CDR3 region has 17 residues. The CDR3: CASSQARDRGDTGELFF. The CDR3 DNA is TGCGCCAGCAGCCAAGCCCGGGACAGGGGGGACACCGGGGAGCTGTTTTTT.

The genes are TRBV5-6 and TRBJ2-1, with D perhaps TRBD1 (6 bases). CDR3 length: 16 residues. The V end lost 2 bases, the J end lost 0 bases, and 12 bases lay between the germline ends. Germline CDR1 is SGHDT and CDR2 is YYEEEE. CDR3 DNA sequence: TGTGCCAGCAGCTTCTCTCGACAGGCCTCCTACAATGAGCAGTTCTTC. Residues: CASSFSRQASYNEQFF.

This sequence joins TRBV9 and TRBJ2-6; D unresolved. The CDR3 sequence is 18 residues long. The V and J ends lost 0 bases and 0 bases respectively, with 13 bases between them. The germline gives CDR1 SGDLS, CDR2 YYNGEE. The CDR3 loop is CASSVEASYPSGANVLTF. CDR3 nucleotide sequence: TGTGCCAGCAGCGTAGAGGCCAGCTACCCCTCTGGGGCCAACGTCCTGACTTTC.

The J gene is TRBJ1-1, the V gene TRBV7-3; D is unresolved. This CDR3 is 14 amino acids long. V shed 0 bases and J shed 4 bases, with 9 bases lying between them. Germline V lookup: CDR1 SGHTA, CDR2 FQGTGA. The chain's CDR3 is CASSLTGFSTEAFF. The CDR3 DNA follows: TGTGCCAGCAGCTTAACGGGGTTCAGCACTGAAGCTTTCTTT.

The chain uses TRBV5-4 and TRBJ2-7; D gene unclear. The CDR3 has 13 amino acids. The germline V and J ends were trimmed by 5 bases and 0 bases, with 9 bases remaining between them. The germline gives CDR1 SGHNT, CDR2 YYREEE (reference sequence). The CDR3 spells CASRRESSYEQYF. The CDR3 nucleotides read TGTGCCAGCAGACGCGAAAGCTCCTACGAGCAGTACTTC.

This chain links TRBV19 with TRBJ2-2, with D maybe TRBD1 (6 bases). The CDR3 loop spans 14 amino acids. The germline V gene has CDR1 LNHDA and CDR2 SQIVND (reference sequence). V was trimmed by 8 bases and J by 2 bases, leaving 12 bases between them. This CDR3 is CASRRTDNTGELFF. The CDR3, as DNA: TGTGCCAGTCGTCGGACAGACAACACCGGGGAGCTGTTTTTT.

The V gene is TRBV4-2, the J gene TRBJ1-6, with D unclear. Trimming left V 4 bases short and J 10 bases short, with 20 bases between. This CDR3 spans 16 amino acids. The germline V gene has CDR1 LGHNA and CDR2 YNFKEQ. The DNA of the CDR3 is TGTGCCAGCAGCCTCAACCGGCTTGGGTTTCAGTCACCCCTCCACTTT. This sequence encodes CASSLNRLGFQSPLHF.

Notes on this clone: The junction shows a germline mismatch at one end, possibly a read error. The rearrangement uses TRBV2 and TRBJ2-3; weak D call: TRBD2 (5 bases). Germline loops: CDR1 SNHLY, CDR2 FYNNEI. The CDR3 is made up of 14 amino acids. As DNA, the CDR3 is TGTGCCAGCAGTGTGGTCGCTAGCACAAATACGCAGTATTTT. Translating gives CASSVVASTNTQYF.

The V call is TRBV2, the J call TRBJ2-7; D might be TRBD1 or TRBD2, each matching 6 bases. This CDR3 comprises 12 residues. V lost 10 bases and J lost 6, with 16 bases in between. Germline values: CDR1 SNHLY, CDR2 FYNNEI. The CDR3 DNA is TGTGCCACCAAGGGGGGAACGGGCGAGCAGTACTTC. Its protein product is CATKGGTGEQYF.

The CDR3 DNA reads TGTGCCAGCTCCGGGACTCCGGGATACGAGCAGTACTTC. It encodes CASSGTPGYEQYF. The rearrangement links TRBV18 to TRBJ2-7; tentatively, D is TRBD2 (6 bases). The CDR3 contains 13 residues. V shed 6 bases and J shed 4 bases, with 13 bases lying between them. Germline CDR1 reads KGHSH; CDR2 reads LQKENI. The full variable domain, completed using reference TRBV18 and TRBJ2-7, is NAGVMQNPRHLVRRRGQEARLRCSPMKGHSHVYWYRQLPEEGLKFMVYLQKENIIDESGMPKERFSAEFPKEGPSILRIQQVVRGDSAAYFCASSGTPGYEQYFGPGTRLTVT.

The genes are TRBV30 and TRBJ1-1; a weak D match, TRBD1 (5 bases). Germline loops: CDR1 GTSNPN, CDR2 SVGIG (reference sequence). Trimming stripped 8 bases from V and 4 bases from J, with 14 bases between. This CDR3 spans 12 amino acids. The CDR3 protein is CARKRGPTEAFF. CDR3 DNA: TGTGCCCGGAAAAGGGGCCCCACTGAAGCTTTCTTT.

The rearrangement joins TRBV14 to TRBJ2-5; D not resolved. The CDR3 length is 14 residues. Germline CDR1 SGHDN, CDR2 FVKESK. V shed 4 bases and J shed 5 bases, with 14 bases lying between them. DNA for the CDR3: TGTGCCAGCAGCCGCCACAAGATCGGGGAGACCCAGTACTTC. This codes for CASSRHKIGETQYF.

The chain links TRBV19 to TRBJ1-1; no definite D call. V was cut by 5 bases and J by 6 bases, with 10 bases left in between. CDR1 LNHDA and CDR2 SQIVND come from the germline V gene (reference sequence). This CDR3 is built from 12 residues. The CDR3 sequence is CASSADGSEAFF. In nucleotides, the CDR3 is TGTGCCAGTAGTGCGGACGGGTCTGAAGCTTTCTTT.

Only a few counts were recorded for this clone. The same CDR3 arises from other DNA sequences in this sample as well. The chain carries TRBV5-5 and TRBJ1-1; TRBD1 matches 7 bases. Germline loops: CDR1 SGHKS, CDR2 YYEKEE (reference sequence). After removal of 1 base from V and 4 bases from J, the junction contained 4 bases not matched to a gene. The CDR3 loop spans 14 amino acids. CDR3 DNA: TGTGCCAGCAGCTTGCATCCAGGGGGCACTGAAGCTTTCTTT. Translated, it gives CASSLHPGGTEAFF.

The V gene is TRBV5-1, the J gene TRBJ2-3; 8 bases line up with TRBD1. CDR1 SGHRS and CDR2 YFSETQ come from the germline V gene. This CDR3 region has 15 residues. V lost 0 bases, J lost 3 bases, and 3 bases stayed unmatched. The CDR3 coding sequence is TGCGCCAGCAGCTTGGGGCAGGGGGCGACAGATACGCAGTATTTT. Residues: CASSLGQGATDTQYF.

This sequence joins TRBV6-5 and TRBJ2-7; D remains ambiguous. Germline CDR1 reads MNHEY; CDR2 reads SVGAGI. V dropped 4 bases and J dropped 5 bases, with 21 bases sitting between them. The CDR3 is 16 amino acids. The CDR3 sequence: CASSSALGMRMDEQYF. DNA of the CDR3: TGTGCCAGCAGTTCGGCATTAGGGATGAGGATGGACGAGCAGTACTTC.

CDR3 nucleotide sequence: TGTGCCAGCAGCTTAACCCAGGGGGCAAGCGGGGAGCTGTTTTTT. It specifies CASSLTQGASGELFF. The rearrangement links TRBV7-2 to TRBJ2-2; 8 bases match TRBD1. This CDR3 spans 15 amino acids. CDR1 and CDR2 (germline): SGHTA, FQGNSA. V lost 2 bases, J lost 7 bases, and 6 bases stayed unmatched.

The chain carries TRBV28 and TRBJ2-3; no firm D call. Germline-derived CDR1 and CDR2 are MDHEN and SYDVKM. Trimming took off 2 bases at V and 0 bases at J, with 3 bases between the two ends. This CDR3 is 13 amino acids long. The CDR3 protein is CASSLGSTDTQYF. CDR3 nucleotides: TGTGCCAGCAGTTTAGGTAGCACAGATACGCAGTATTTT.

V is TRBV5-1 and J is TRBJ2-5; 8 bases are a match to TRBD1. Germline values: CDR1 SGHRS, CDR2 YFSETQ. The CDR3 is made up of 15 amino acids. Germline trimming cut 4 bases from V and 4 bases from J; bases unmatched to any gene: 9. For the CDR3, the DNA is TGCGCCAGCAGCAGGAACTCAGGGGGCGGAGAGACCCAGTACTTC. This encodes CASSRNSGGGETQYF.

V and J are TRBV29-1 and TRBJ2-2; no clear D gene. Trimming cost V 6 bases and J 5 bases, with 7 bases left between them. Germline V lookup: CDR1 SQVTM, CDR2 ANQGSEA. The CDR3 spans 11 residues. The CDR3 DNA reads as TGCAGCGTCCAGGATACCGGGGAGCTGTTTTTT. It specifies CSVQDTGELFF.

The CDR3 reads CAWSLRDRVNYGYTF. CDR3 nucleotide sequence: TGTGCCTGGAGTTTACGGGACAGAGTTAACTATGGCTACACCTTC. The V call is TRBV30, the J call TRBJ1-2; 7 bases line up with TRBD1. This CDR3 spans 15 amino acids. Germline loops: CDR1 GTSNPN, CDR2 SVGIG (reference sequence). V trimming: 2 bases; J trimming: 1 base; junction bases outside the gene matches: 7.